This T cell receptor (beta chain) was captured by sequencing in a study of control samples from healthy donors and cancer patients. TCRdb's table, derived via immunoSEQ multiplex PCR, lists solely in-frame clones and lacks some. Of approximately 150,000 clones in the sample, about 89% are singletons; the top ten hold under 9%. V lost 2 bases to trimming and J lost 14 bases, with 16 bases between them. The V gene's germline CDR1 is MGHRA and CDR2 YSYEKL. The CDR3 runs 14 residues. The sample consisted of blood. This clonotype originated in a man between 18 and 35 years old in good health. V gene TRBV4-1 combines with J gene TRBJ1-6; perhaps TRBD1 as D (5 bases). The CDR3 DNA is TGCGCCAGCAGCCAACAGGTAACCCGGGACGCCCTCCACTTT. It codes for CASSQQVTRDALHF.